The entry below gives a single TCR beta chain sequence along with its context. Its antigen is currently unknown. CDR1 and CDR2 (germline): KGHSH, LQKENI. Trimming shortened V by 6 bases and J by 2 bases, and 17 bases separated the two germline ends. CDR3 size: 15 residues. This record belongs to a study of cytomegalovirus exposure and HLA in healthy donors. Findings and caveats of the study: High specificity and sensitivity for cytomegalovirus status were reported for the classifier.

The protocol was immunoSEQ multiplex PCR, while the TCRdb copy is restricted to in-frame clones and leaves out a portion. In the table there are approximately 300,000 clones, 86% of which are singletons. The donors were part of the roughly 120-subject validation cohort, which stood apart from the 666-subject first cohort. The sequenced sample consisted of PBMCs. V and J are TRBV18 and TRBJ2-7; a weak D match, TRBD1 (5 bases). This clonotype originated in a woman between 18 and 30 years old in good health and CMV-seronegative. CDR3: CASSPTESLTYEQYF. The CDR3 DNA sequence: TGTGCCAGCTCCCCGACAGAGTCCCTTACCTACGAGCAGTACTTC.